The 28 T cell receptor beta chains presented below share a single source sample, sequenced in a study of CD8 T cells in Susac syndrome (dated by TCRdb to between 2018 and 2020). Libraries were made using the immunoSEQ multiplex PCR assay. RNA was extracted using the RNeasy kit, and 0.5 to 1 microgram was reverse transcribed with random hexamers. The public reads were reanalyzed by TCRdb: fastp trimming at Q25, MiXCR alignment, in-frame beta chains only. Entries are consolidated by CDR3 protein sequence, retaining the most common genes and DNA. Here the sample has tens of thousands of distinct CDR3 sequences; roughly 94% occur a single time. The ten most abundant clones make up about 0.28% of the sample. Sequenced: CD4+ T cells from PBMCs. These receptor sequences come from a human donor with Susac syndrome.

CDR3 sequence reads: CSARAVGLAGAIGGETQYF. Written as DNA, the CDR3 is TGCAGTGCTAGAGCCGTTGGACTAGCGGGGGCCATCGGGGGAGAGACCCAGTACTTC. The chain joins TRBV20-1 to TRBJ2-5; 13 bases fit TRBD2. J was trimmed by 4 bases and V by 1 base; bases with no gene match: 15. Germline CDR1 reads DFQATT; CDR2 reads SNEGSKA (reference sequence). This CDR3 has 19 amino acids.

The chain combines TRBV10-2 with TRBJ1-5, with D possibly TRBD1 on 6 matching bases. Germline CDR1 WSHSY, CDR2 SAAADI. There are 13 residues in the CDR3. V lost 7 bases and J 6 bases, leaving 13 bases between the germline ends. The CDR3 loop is CASTGRDTQPQHF. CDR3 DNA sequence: TGCGCCAGCACAGGCCGGGACACTCAGCCCCAGCATTTT.

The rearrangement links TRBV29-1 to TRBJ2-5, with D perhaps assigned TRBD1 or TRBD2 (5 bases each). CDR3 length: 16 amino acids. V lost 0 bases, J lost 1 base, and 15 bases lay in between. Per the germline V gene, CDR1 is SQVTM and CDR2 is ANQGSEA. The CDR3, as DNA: TGCAGCGTTGAAGATCCTCAGGGACGGCCCCAAGAGACCCAGTACTTC. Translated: CSVEDPQGRPQETQYF.

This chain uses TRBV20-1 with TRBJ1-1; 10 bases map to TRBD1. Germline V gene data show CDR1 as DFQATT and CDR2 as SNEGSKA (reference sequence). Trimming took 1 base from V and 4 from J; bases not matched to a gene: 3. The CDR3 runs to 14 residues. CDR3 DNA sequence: TGCAGTGCTAGAGGTGGACAGGGGGGCACTGAAGCTTTCTTT. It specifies CSARGGQGGTEAFF.

The CDR3 bases are TGTGCCTGGAGTCGGACGGCGAACACTGAAGCTTTCTTT. Amino acids: CAWSRTANTEAFF. The chain joins TRBV30 to TRBJ1-1, with D hard to call. The CDR3 has 13 residues. V was trimmed by 2 bases and J by 1 base, leaving 8 bases between them. Per germline, CDR1 GTSNPN and CDR2 SVGIG (reference sequence).

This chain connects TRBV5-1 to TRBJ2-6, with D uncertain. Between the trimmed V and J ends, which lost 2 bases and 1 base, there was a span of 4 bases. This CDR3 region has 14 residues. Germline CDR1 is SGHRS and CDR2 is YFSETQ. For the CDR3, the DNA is TGCGCCAGCAGCTTACAATCTGGGGCCAACGTCCTGACTTTC. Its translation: CASSLQSGANVLTF.

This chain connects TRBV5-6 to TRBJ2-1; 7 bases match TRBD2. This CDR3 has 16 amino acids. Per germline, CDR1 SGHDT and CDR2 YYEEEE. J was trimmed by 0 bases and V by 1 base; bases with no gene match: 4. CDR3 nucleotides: TGTGCCAGCAGCTTGTGGCGGGGGAGCTCCTACAATGAGCAGTTCTTC. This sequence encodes CASSLWRGSSYNEQFF. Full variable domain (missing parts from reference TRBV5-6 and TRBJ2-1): DAGVTQSPTHLIKTRGQQVTLRCSPKSGHDTVSWYQQALGQGPQFIFQYYEEEERQRGNFPDRFSGHQFPNYSSELNVNALLLGDSALYLCASSLWRGSSYNEQFFGPGTRLTVL.

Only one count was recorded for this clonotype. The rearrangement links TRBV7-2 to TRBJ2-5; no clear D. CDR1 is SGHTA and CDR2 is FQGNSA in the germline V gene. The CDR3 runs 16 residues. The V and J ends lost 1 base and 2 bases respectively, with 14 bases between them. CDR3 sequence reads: CASSLVPGFTQETQYF. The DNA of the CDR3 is TGTGCCAGCAGCTTAGTTCCCGGTTTTACTCAAGAGACCCAGTACTTC.

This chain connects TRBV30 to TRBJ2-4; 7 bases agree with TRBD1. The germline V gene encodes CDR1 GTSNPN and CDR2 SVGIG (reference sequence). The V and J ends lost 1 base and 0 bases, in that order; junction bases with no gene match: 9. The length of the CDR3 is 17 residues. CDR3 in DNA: TGTGCCTGGAGTGACAGGGGAAGGGTCCTAGCCAAAAACATTCAGTACTTC. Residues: CAWSDRGRVLAKNIQYF.

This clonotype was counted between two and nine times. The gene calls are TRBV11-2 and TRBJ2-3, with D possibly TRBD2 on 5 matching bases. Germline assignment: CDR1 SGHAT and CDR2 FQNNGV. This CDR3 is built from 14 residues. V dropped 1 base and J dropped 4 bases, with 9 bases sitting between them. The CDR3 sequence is CASSLGGSADTQYF. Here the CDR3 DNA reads TGTGCCAGCAGCTTAGGAGGTAGCGCAGATACGCAGTATTTT.

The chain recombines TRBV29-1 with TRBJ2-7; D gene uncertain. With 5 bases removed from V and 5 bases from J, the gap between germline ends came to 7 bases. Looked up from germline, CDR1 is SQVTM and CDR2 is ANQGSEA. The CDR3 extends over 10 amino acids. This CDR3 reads CSVKGHEQYF. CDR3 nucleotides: TGCAGCGTTAAGGGTCACGAGCAGTACTTC.

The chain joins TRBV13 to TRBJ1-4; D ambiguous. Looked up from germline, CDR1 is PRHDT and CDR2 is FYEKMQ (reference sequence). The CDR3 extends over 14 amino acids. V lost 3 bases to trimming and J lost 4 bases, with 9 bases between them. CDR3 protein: CASSFDGFNEKLFF. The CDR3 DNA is TGTGCCAGCAGCTTCGACGGCTTTAATGAAAAACTGTTTTTT.

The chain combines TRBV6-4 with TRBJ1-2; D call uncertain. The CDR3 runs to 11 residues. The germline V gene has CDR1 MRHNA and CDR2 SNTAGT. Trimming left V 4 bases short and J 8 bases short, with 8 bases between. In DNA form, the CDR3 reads TGTGCCAGCAGTGGCCCTCGGGGCTACACCTTC. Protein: CASSGPRGYTF.

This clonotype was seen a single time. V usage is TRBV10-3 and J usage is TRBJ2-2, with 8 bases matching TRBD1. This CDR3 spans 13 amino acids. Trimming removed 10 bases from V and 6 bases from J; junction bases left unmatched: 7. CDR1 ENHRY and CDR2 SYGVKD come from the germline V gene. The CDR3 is CASRQGQSGELFF. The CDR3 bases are TGTGCCAGCCGACAGGGGCAATCCGGGGAGCTGTTTTTT.

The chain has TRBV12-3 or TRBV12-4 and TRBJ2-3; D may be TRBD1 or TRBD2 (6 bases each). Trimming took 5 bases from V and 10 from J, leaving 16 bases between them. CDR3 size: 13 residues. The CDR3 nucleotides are TGTGCCAGCAGTCCCACGGGGGCCCCCCCGCAGTATTTT. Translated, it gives CASSPTGAPPQYF.

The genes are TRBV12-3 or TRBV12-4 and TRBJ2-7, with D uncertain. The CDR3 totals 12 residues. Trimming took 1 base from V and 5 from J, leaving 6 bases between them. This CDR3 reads CASSLVKDEQYF. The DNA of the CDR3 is TGTGCCAGCAGTTTAGTCAAGGACGAGCAGTACTTC.

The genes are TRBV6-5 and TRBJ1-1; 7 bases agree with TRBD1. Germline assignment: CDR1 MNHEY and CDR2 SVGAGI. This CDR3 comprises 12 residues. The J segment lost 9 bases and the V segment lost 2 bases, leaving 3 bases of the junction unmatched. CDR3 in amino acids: CASSYPTGKAFF. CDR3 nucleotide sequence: TGTGCCAGCAGTTACCCGACAGGGAAAGCTTTCTTT.

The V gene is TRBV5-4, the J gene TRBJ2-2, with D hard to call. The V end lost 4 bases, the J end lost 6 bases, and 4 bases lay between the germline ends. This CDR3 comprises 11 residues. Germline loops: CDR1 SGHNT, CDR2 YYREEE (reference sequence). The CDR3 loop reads CASSGAGELFF. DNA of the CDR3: TGTGCCAGCAGCGGGGCCGGGGAGCTGTTTTTT. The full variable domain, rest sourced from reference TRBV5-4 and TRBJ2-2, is ETGVTQSPTHLIKTRGQQVTLRCSSQSGHNTVSWYQQALGQGPQFIFQYYREEENGRGNFPPRFSGLQFPNYSSELNVNALELDDSALYLCASSGAGELFFGEGSRLTVL.

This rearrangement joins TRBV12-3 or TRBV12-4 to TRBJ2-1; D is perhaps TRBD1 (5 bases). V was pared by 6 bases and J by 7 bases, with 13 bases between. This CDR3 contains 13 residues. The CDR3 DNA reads TGTGCCAGCAGGCTATGGGGCAAGAATGAGCAGTTCTTC. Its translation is CASRLWGKNEQFF.

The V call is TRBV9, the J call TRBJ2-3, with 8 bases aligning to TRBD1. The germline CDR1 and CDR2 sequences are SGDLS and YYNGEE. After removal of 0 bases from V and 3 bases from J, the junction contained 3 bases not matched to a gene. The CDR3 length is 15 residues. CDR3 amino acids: CASSVGQGATDTQYF. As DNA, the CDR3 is TGTGCCAGCAGCGTAGGGCAGGGGGCGACAGATACGCAGTATTTT.

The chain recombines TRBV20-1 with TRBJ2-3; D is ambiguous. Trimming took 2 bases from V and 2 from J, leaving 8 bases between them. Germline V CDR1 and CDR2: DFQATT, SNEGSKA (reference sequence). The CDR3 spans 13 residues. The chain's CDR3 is CSARRDITDTQYF. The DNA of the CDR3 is TGCAGTGCTAGACGTGACATCACAGATACGCAGTATTTT.

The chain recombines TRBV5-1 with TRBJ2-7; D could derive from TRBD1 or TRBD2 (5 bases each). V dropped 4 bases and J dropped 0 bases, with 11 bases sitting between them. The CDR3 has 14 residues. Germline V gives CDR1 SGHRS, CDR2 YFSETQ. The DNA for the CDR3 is TGCGCCAGCAGCCCCACCGGGGCCTCCTACGAGCAGTACTTC. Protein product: CASSPTGASYEQYF.

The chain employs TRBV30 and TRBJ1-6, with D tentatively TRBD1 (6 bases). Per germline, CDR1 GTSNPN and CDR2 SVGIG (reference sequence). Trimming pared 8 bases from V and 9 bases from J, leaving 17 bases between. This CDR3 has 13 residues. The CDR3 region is CALRGGGGSPLHF. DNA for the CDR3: TGTGCCCTTCGAGGGGGGGGAGGTTCACCCCTCCACTTT.

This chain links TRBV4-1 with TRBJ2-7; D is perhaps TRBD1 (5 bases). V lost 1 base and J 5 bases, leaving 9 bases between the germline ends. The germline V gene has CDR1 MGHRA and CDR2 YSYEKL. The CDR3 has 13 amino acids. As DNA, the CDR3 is TGCGCCAGCAGCCAAGTGGGGCGTGACGAGCAGTACTTC. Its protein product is CASSQVGRDEQYF.

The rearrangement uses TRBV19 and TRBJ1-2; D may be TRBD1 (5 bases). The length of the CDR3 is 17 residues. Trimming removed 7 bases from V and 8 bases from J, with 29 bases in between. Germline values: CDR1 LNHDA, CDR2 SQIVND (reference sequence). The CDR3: CASTEGSEGILLRGYTF. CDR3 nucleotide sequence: TGTGCCAGTACCGAGGGGAGCGAGGGAATTCTTCTCCGGGGCTACACCTTC.

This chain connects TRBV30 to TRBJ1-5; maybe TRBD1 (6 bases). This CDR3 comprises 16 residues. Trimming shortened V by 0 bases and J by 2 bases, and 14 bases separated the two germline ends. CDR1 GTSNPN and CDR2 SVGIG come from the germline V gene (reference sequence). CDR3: CAWSVPGGARNQPQHF. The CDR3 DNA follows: TGTGCCTGGAGTGTTCCGGGGGGGGCTCGCAATCAGCCCCAGCATTTT.

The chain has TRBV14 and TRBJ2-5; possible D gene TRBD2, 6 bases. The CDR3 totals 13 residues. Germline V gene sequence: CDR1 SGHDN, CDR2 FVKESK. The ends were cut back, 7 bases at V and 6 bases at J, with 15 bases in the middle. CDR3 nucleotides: TGTGCCAGCAAGCTAGGAGGCGGGAAGACCCAGTACTTC. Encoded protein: CASKLGGGKTQYF.

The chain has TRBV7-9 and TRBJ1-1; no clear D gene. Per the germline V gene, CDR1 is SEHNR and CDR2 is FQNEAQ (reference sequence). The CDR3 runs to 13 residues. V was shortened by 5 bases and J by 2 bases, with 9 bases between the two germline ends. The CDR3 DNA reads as TGTGCCAGCAGCGCGGCTATTAACACTGAAGCTTTCTTT. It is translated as CASSAAINTEAFF.